This entry lists 14 T cell receptor beta chains sequenced from one sample in a study of blood T cell repertoires in COVID-19. The assay was immunoSEQ multiplex PCR, and TCRdb's table has in-frame clones only and misses some. The table has some 220,000 clones, approximately 85% seen once; the top ten hold under 2.5%. The sample consisted of peripheral blood. All receptors come from a woman between 65 and 79 years old with COVID-19, enrolled during active disease.

This chain links TRBV19 with TRBJ1-5, with 7 bases identical to TRBD1. CDR3 length: 14 residues. The trim removed 3 bases at V and 7 bases at J, leaving 6 bases unmatched. CDR1 LNHDA and CDR2 SQIVND come from the germline V gene (reference sequence). CDR3 sequence reads: CASSMGDRVQPQHF. CDR3 coding DNA: TGTGCCAGTAGTATGGGTGACAGGGTCCAGCCCCAGCATTTT.

The V call is TRBV25-1, the J call TRBJ1-2; 11 bases fit TRBD1. This CDR3 spans 15 amino acids. Looked up from germline, CDR1 is MGHDK and CDR2 is SYGVNS. V trimming: 5 bases; J trimming: 7 bases; junction bases outside the gene matches: 9. The CDR3 here is CASSNRDRGYAGYTF. The DNA of the CDR3 is TGTGCCAGCAGTAACCGGGACAGGGGGTACGCTGGCTACACCTTC.

The V and J genes are TRBV29-1 and TRBJ2-7; the D is unclear. Germline V gene lookup returns CDR1 SQVTM and CDR2 ANQGSEA. The length of the CDR3 is 12 residues. V was trimmed by 4 bases and J by 5 bases, leaving 12 bases between them. The CDR3 is CSVGPGRDEQYF. The CDR3, as DNA: TGCAGCGTTGGTCCCGGTCGGGACGAGCAGTACTTC.

V is TRBV25-1 and J is TRBJ2-1, with no clear D. Germline assignment: CDR1 MGHDK and CDR2 SYGVNS. V dropped 6 bases and J dropped 11 bases, with 14 bases sitting between them. The length of the CDR3 is 12 residues. CDR3 sequence (DNA): TGTGCCAGCAGCTATGACACACAACAGCAGTTCTTC. As protein: CASSYDTQQQFF.

The V call is TRBV15, the J call TRBJ1-2; 8 bases match TRBD1. V lost 3 bases to trimming and J lost 0 bases; unmatched junction nucleotides: 9. In germline, CDR1 is LNHNV, CDR2 YYDKDF (reference sequence). The CDR3 consists of 17 residues. CDR3 sequence reads: CATSRVDRGRTNYGYTF. As DNA, the CDR3 is TGTGCCACCAGCAGGGTAGACAGGGGCAGAACTAACTATGGCTACACCTTC.

The V and J genes are TRBV5-1 and TRBJ2-3; 8 bases line up with TRBD1. The germline V gene encodes CDR1 SGHRS and CDR2 YFSETQ. The CDR3 sequence is 16 residues long. The J segment lost 0 bases and the V segment lost 3 bases, leaving 6 bases of the junction unmatched. CDR3 nucleotide sequence: TGCGCCAGCAGCTCTGGACAGGGTTGGAGCACAGATACGCAGTATTTT. It encodes CASSSGQGWSTDTQYF.

CDR3 residues: CASSQDWDRQPQHF. The CDR3, as DNA: TGCGCCAGCAGCCAAGATTGGGACAGACAGCCCCAGCATTTT. This chain connects TRBV4-3 to TRBJ1-5; 7 positions match TRBD1. J lost 7 bases, V lost 0 bases, and 3 bases had no gene match. The CDR3 is 14 amino acids. Looked up from germline, CDR1 is LGHNA and CDR2 is YSLEER.

This rearrangement joins TRBV10-3 to TRBJ2-3, with 10 positions matching TRBD2. The CDR3 contains 15 residues. Germline V gene data show CDR1 as ENHRY and CDR2 as SYGVKD. The V and J ends lost 2 bases and 2 bases, in that order; junction bases with no gene match: 1. As DNA, the CDR3 is TGTGCCATCAGTGAGGGACTAGCGGACACAGATACGCAGTATTTT. It translates to CAISEGLADTDTQYF.

The sample holds a few counts of this clone. This rearrangement joins TRBV19 to TRBJ1-5, with 7 bases aligning to TRBD1. V lost 7 bases, J lost 0 bases, and 12 bases stayed unmatched. Germline CDR1 and CDR2: LNHDA and SQIVND (reference sequence). The CDR3 sequence is 17 residues long. The CDR3 loop is CASNRDSGGYSNQPQHF. In nucleotides, the CDR3 is TGTGCCAGTAACCGGGACAGCGGGGGGTATAGCAATCAGCCCCAGCATTTT.

The chain joins TRBV6-2 or TRBV6-3 to TRBJ1-3; D is unresolved. With 4 bases removed from V and 2 bases from J, the gap between germline ends came to 9 bases. CDR1 and CDR2 from the germline V gene are MNHEY and SVGEGT. The length of the CDR3 is 14 residues. The CDR3 DNA sequence: TGTGCCAGCAGTTCTCCAGGCCCTGGAAACACCATATATTTT. The encoded protein is CASSSPGPGNTIYF.

The chain uses TRBV5-8 and TRBJ2-5, with TRBD1 matching over 7 bases. The CDR3 runs to 14 residues. V shed 6 bases, J shed 5 bases, and the junction held 10 bases outside the gene matches. The germline gives CDR1 SGHTS, CDR2 YDEGEE. In DNA form, the CDR3 reads TGTGCCAGCAACTCCCGACAGGGCTTGGAGACCCAGTACTTC. This sequence encodes CASNSRQGLETQYF.

This sequence joins TRBV6-5 and TRBJ1-4; TRBD1 matches 8 bases. Germline loops: CDR1 MNHEY, CDR2 SVGAGI. V lost 9 bases and J lost 2; bases outside the gene matches: 8. The CDR3 loop spans 15 amino acids. CDR3 nucleotides: TGTGCCAGTAGGACAGGGACGTTGACTAATGAAAAACTGTTTTTT. Translated, it gives CASRTGTLTNEKLFF.

CDR3 DNA: TGTGCCAGCAGCCAAGATCGACAGGGATCACGGTACGAGCAGTACTTC. It specifies CASSQDRQGSRYEQYF. The V gene is TRBV3-1 (or the pseudogene TRBV3-2), the J gene TRBJ2-7; 7 nucleotides align to TRBD1. The CDR3 has 16 amino acids. Germline loops: CDR1 LGHDT, CDR2 YNNKEL (reference sequence). With 0 bases clipped from V and 4 bases from J, the junction kept 9 bases outside the gene matches.

The chain is built from TRBV10-3 and TRBJ1-1; TRBD1 might be the D (5 bases). Trimming stripped 6 bases from V and 5 bases from J, with 13 bases between. Germline V gene lookup returns CDR1 ENHRY and CDR2 SYGVKD. The CDR3 has 13 residues. CDR3 nucleotides: TGTGCCATCAGGGGGGGATCGGAGACTGAAGCTTTCTTT. Its translation: CAIRGGSETEAFF.